A selection of T cell receptor beta chains follows, all from one sample in a study of blood T cell repertoires in COVID-19. Clones were read by immunoSEQ multiplex PCR, and TCRdb kept only the in-frame ones, dropping some. This sample has about 140,000 clones; roughly four fifths occur once, and the top ten carry 9%. The sequenced sample was peripheral blood. The receptor set was obtained from a woman aged 45-65 years with active or convalescent COVID-19. CDR3s include the opening cysteine and the closing phenylalanine or tryptophan. Fields, in order: V gene, clone size, CDR3 length, J gene, D gene, CDR3 protein, CDR3 DNA. D genes are given only for firm matches. Clone size appears in some rows only: once, few, many, or a class for an expanded clone.

TRBV7-2	NA	12	TRBJ2-1	NA	CASSPYNNEQFF	TGTGCCAGCAGCCCTTACAACAATGAGCAGTTCTTC
TRBV5-4	once	15	TRBJ1-6	TRBD1	CASSSPGQQNSPLHF	TGTGCCAGCAGCTCACCGGGACAGCAGAATTCACCCCTCCACTTT
TRBV28	NA	14	TRBJ1-1	TRBD1	CASSPGTGNTEAFF	TGTGCCAGCAGCCCCGGGACAGGGAACACTGAAGCTTTCTTT
TRBV12-5	NA	12	TRBJ2-2	NA	CASGRDSGELFF	TGTGCTAGTGGACGCGACTCCGGGGAGCTGTTTTTT
TRBV19	NA	15	TRBJ2-3	TRBD1	CASSIGRTGPDTQYF	TGTGCCAGTAGTATCGGCCGGACAGGGCCAGATACGCAGTATTTT
TRBV6-5	once	14	TRBJ1-2	TRBD1	CASSYRAGGNGYTF	TGTGCCAGCAGTTACAGGGCAGGGGGTAATGGCTACACCTTC
TRBV5-5	NA	16	TRBJ1-5	NA	CASSLAGTYSNQPQHF	TGTGCCAGCAGCTTGGCAGGAACCTATAGCAATCAGCCCCAGCATTTT
TRBV4-2	NA	17	TRBJ2-7	NA	CASSQEGGGTGEYEQYF	TGTGCCAGCAGCCAAGAGGGAGGGGGTACAGGAGAGTACGAGCAGTACTTC
TRBV13	NA	16	TRBJ2-5	TRBD2	CASSLVQRGNQETQYF	TGTGCCAGCAGCTTAGTCCAGCGGGGGAATCAAGAGACCCAGTACTTC
TRBV6-2/TRBV6-3	NA	15	TRBJ1-1	TRBD1	CASSPGQGVNTEAFF	TGTGCCAGCAGCCCGGGACAGGGGGTGAACACTGAAGCTTTCTTT
TRBV11-2	NA	14	TRBJ1-3	TRBD1	CATGQGRIGNTIYF	TGTGCCACAGGACAGGGCCGAATTGGAAACACCATATATTTT
TRBV27	NA	20	TRBJ2-1	NA	CASSLSGPGRVGFSYNEQFF	TGTGCCAGCAGTTTATCAGGCCCCGGCAGGGTAGGCTTCTCCTACAATGAGCAGTTCTTC
TRBV27	NA	12	TRBJ2-1	NA	CASRHQTGEQFF	TGTGCCAGCAGACATCAGACTGGTGAGCAGTTCTTC
TRBV28	NA	16	TRBJ2-3	NA	CASSEFRELSADTQYF	TGTGCCAGCAGTGAATTTCGGGAGTTGAGCGCAGATACGCAGTATTTT
TRBV6-5	NA	14	TRBJ2-1	TRBD2	CASSYQRGNNEQFF	TGTGCCAGCAGTTACCAGCGGGGGAACAATGAGCAGTTCTTC
TRBV5-1	NA	13	TRBJ2-1	TRBD1	CASSGTGRSEQFF	TGCGCCAGCAGCGGGACAGGGAGGAGTGAGCAGTTCTTC
TRBV3-1/TRBV3-2	NA	16	TRBJ1-1	NA	CASSQAPAGGNTEAFF	TGTGCCAGCAGCCAAGCCCCCGCGGGAGGGAACACTGAAGCTTTCTTT
TRBV4-2	NA	16	TRBJ2-3	NA	CASSQSILGRRDTQYF	TGTGCCAGCAGCCAATCTATACTAGGACGACGGGATACGCAGTATTTT
TRBV18	NA	18	TRBJ2-2	TRBD1	CASSPKLGTGGNTGELFF	TGTGCCAGCTCACCGAAACTTGGGACAGGGGGCAACACCGGGGAGCTGTTTTTT
TRBV4-1	NA	12	TRBJ2-1	NA	CASSPLSGEQFF	TGCGCCAGCAGCCCTCTGAGTGGTGAGCAGTTCTTC
TRBV18	NA	15	TRBJ1-1	NA	CASSPPLGGGTEAFF	TGTGCCAGCTCACCACCTCTGGGAGGAGGGACTGAAGCTTTCTTT
TRBV18	NA	15	TRBJ2-7	TRBD1	CASSPLGQGINEQYF	TGTGCCAGCTCACCACTAGGACAGGGAATAAACGAGCAGTACTTC
TRBV11-1	NA	16	TRBJ2-1	TRBD2	CASSSLAGGSYNEQFF	TGTGCCAGCAGCTCCCTAGCGGGGGGCTCCTACAATGAGCAGTTCTTC
TRBV6-5	few	15	TRBJ1-2	TRBD1	CASSYRGQGYYGYTF	TGTGCCAGCAGTTACCGCGGACAGGGGTACTATGGCTACACCTTC
TRBV2	few	13	TRBJ1-1	NA	CASSEVRGTEAFF	TGTGCCAGCAGTGAGGTCCGGGGCACTGAAGCTTTCTTT
TRBV28	NA	11	TRBJ2-7	NA	CASSLFDLQYF	TGTGCCAGCAGTTTGTTCGACTTGCAGTACTTC
TRBV9	NA	15	TRBJ2-5	NA	CASSVGGSPRETQYF	TGTGCCAGCAGCGTAGGAGGCAGTCCGCGGGAGACCCAGTACTTC
TRBV4-3	once	16	TRBJ2-1	NA	CASSQDRASSYNEQFF	TGCGCCAGCAGCCAAGATCGAGCTAGCTCCTACAATGAGCAGTTCTTC
TRBV7-6	NA	17	TRBJ1-3	NA	CASSPAVSRTSGNTIYF	TGTGCCAGCAGCCCCGCAGTATCCCGAACCTCTGGAAACACCATATATTTT
TRBV29-1	NA	13	TRBJ2-1	TRBD2	CSVSGTSVPAQFF	TGCAGCGTTTCCGGGACTAGCGTCCCCGCGCAGTTCTTC
TRBV30	many	12	TRBJ1-2	TRBD1	CARDRRGAGYTF	TGTGCCCGGGACAGACGGGGTGCGGGCTACACCTTC
TRBV2	NA	19	TRBJ1-4	TRBD1	CASRGQLTGGSATNEKLFF	TGTGCCAGCAGGGGTCAGTTGACAGGGGGGAGTGCAACTAATGAAAAACTGTTTTTT
TRBV28	NA	15	TRBJ1-4	TRBD1	CASSLSQGAGEKLFF	TGTGCCAGCAGTTTATCCCAGGGGGCGGGTGAAAAACTGTTTTTT
TRBV19	few	19	TRBJ2-6	TRBD2	CASSLPRGGASSGANVLTF	TGTGCCAGTAGTCTCCCCCGCGGGGGGGCCTCCTCCGGGGCCAACGTCCTGACTTTC
TRBV19	NA	14	TRBJ1-5	TRBD1	CASRPDRDNQPQHF	TGTGCCAGTAGACCTGACAGGGACAATCAGCCCCAGCATTTT
TRBV19	NA	16	TRBJ2-1	TRBD2	CASSSGRGIGYNEQFF	TGTGCCAGTAGTTCGGGGAGGGGTATCGGTTACAATGAGCAGTTCTTC
TRBV6-4	few	15	TRBJ2-3	TRBD2	CASSQAGELTDTQYF	TGTGCCAGCAGCCAAGCGGGGGAACTCACAGATACGCAGTATTTT
TRBV19	many	13	TRBJ2-7	TRBD1	CASSAGQGGEQYF	TGTGCCAGTAGTGCCGGACAGGGGGGCGAGCAGTACTTC
TRBV7-2	NA	14	TRBJ1-1	NA	CASSLFSEGTEAFF	TGTGCCAGCAGCTTATTCTCAGAGGGCACTGAAGCTTTCTTT
TRBV3-1/TRBV3-2	NA	16	TRBJ2-3	TRBD2	CASSRRLAGAKDTQYF	TGTGCCAGCAGCCGCCGACTAGCGGGAGCGAAAGATACGCAGTATTTT
TRBV19	NA	14	TRBJ2-1	NA	CASSTSSSYNEQFF	TGTGCCAGTAGTACGTCCTCCTCCTACAATGAGCAGTTCTTC
TRBV27	NA	18	TRBJ2-7	TRBD2	CASSFRAGGAGGPYEQYF	TGTGCCAGCAGTTTTCGAGCGGGGGGGGCAGGAGGTCCCTACGAGCAGTACTTC